The table lists the clone carrying this T cell receptor beta chain with a few counts. Antigen: not known. Time point meaning: patch test 3, about 24 weeks after DPC sensitization. Treatment here: therapeutic diphenylcyclopropenone sensitization with weekly scalp DPC. Each patch test followed a blood draw. This entry comes from a study of human T cells and chemical hapten exposure. Across the study: DPC at 2% was the sensitizing agent, placed on around 2 cm by around 2 cm of upper inner arm skin. Study-wide findings and caveats: Compared with pre-sensitization or healthy control sets, expanded TCRs clustered more.

Attachment of unique molecular identifiers to individual cDNA molecules was performed in the library. MiXCR was run by TCRdb on the RACE reads, yielding one entry per CDR3 protein. Of 80,000 to 100,000 distinct CDR3 sequences in the sample, 10% to 14% were seen once. Germline V gene lookup returns CDR1 SGHRS and CDR2 YFSETQ. V gave up 3 bases and J gave up 5 bases, with 14 bases separating them. CDR3 size: 14 residues. This material consisted of whole blood, taken in connection with sensitization to the hapten diphenylcyclopropenone (DPC). This clonotype was obtained from a woman aged 50 to 60 with alopecia areata. Some clones in this sample may be carry-over from other donors' samples. The chain uses TRBV5-1 and TRBJ2-5; D may be TRBD2 (6 bases). The CDR3 sequence is CASSSGTWGETQYF. CDR3 DNA sequence: TGCGCCAGCAGCTCCGGGACTTGGGGGGAGACCCAGTACTTC.